This T cell receptor (beta chain) was identified during a study of blood T cell repertoires in COVID-19. Study information: Samples came from the United States, Italy and Spain, spanning acute and convalescent COVID-19. The cDNA or gDNA used as material had been derived from T cells, B-cell-depleted T cells, or PBMCs.

The CDR3 has 11 amino acids. Trimming shortened V by 6 bases and J by 4 bases, and 6 bases separated the two germline ends. Germline assignment: CDR1 MDHEN and CDR2 SYDVKM. As handled by the study authors: Using reference gene primer amplification, nucleated cell counts were estimated. Clones were sequenced by immunoSEQ multiplex PCR, and TCRdb holds only the in-frame ones, with some missing. From that table come the V and J calls and clone size; the DNA was used to work out D and trimming. The sample lists 200,000 to 250,000 clones; 89% were seen once. Sequencing used peripheral blood. The gene calls are TRBV28 and TRBJ1-2; D unclear. This receptor was taken from a man aged 60 to 69 who had recovered from COVID-19. The CDR3: CASSRGYGYTF. In DNA form, the CDR3 reads TGTGCCAGCAGCCGGGGCTATGGCTACACCTTC.